The 8 T cell receptor beta chains below were found in one sample sequenced in a study of blood T cell repertoires in COVID-19 (dated by TCRdb to between 2020 and 2021). The library was produced with the immunoSEQ multiplex PCR assay. TCRdb holds this immuneACCESS table with in-frame rearrangements only. Some clones are missing; in checked studies, unresolved V genes explain under half, and the rest has no known cause. In this sample the table shows about 52,000 clones, roughly 88% of which occur a single time. The top ten clonotypes cover over 2.5% of the sample. Sequenced material: peripheral blood. These TCRs come from a human donor in a cohort sampled during active COVID-19.

This clone was picked up a small number of times. The V call is TRBV13, the J call TRBJ2-1; D unresolved. The germline V and J ends were trimmed by 5 bases and 7 bases, with 15 bases remaining between them. Germline V gene data show CDR1 as PRHDT and CDR2 as FYEKMQ (reference sequence). The CDR3 runs to 14 residues. CDR3 DNA sequence: TGTGCCAGCAGCATTTCCGGCGGTATTAATGAGCAGTTCTTC. Translation gives CASSISGGINEQFF.

The CDR3 DNA reads as TGCGCCAGCAGAGACGTAGCGGGAAGCTCCTACAATGAGCAGTTCTTC. Protein sequence: CASRDVAGSSYNEQFF. The V gene is TRBV10-2, the J gene TRBJ2-1, with 8 positions matching TRBD2. The germline V gene has CDR1 WSHSY and CDR2 SAAADI. The ends lost 6 bases at V and 0 bases at J; junction bases unmatched: 7. The length of the CDR3 is 16 residues.

DNA for the CDR3: TGTGCCAGCAGCTTAGGCCCAGGAGGGATGGTCGGGCCCCAGCATTTT. The encoded protein is CASSLGPGGMVGPQHF. V is TRBV7-8 and J is TRBJ1-5; D is undetermined. Germline CDR1 and CDR2: SGHVS and FQNEAQ. The CDR3 contains 16 residues. V gave up 1 base and J gave up 9 bases, with 19 bases separating them. Complete variable domain (other parts from reference TRBV7-8 and TRBJ1-5): GAGVSQSPRYKVAKRGQDVALRCDPISGHVSLFWYQQALGQGPEFLTYFQNEAQLDKSGLPSDRFFAERPEGSVSTLKIQRTQQEDSAVYLCASSLGPGGMVGPQHFGDGTRLSIL.

The chain recombines TRBV5-6 with TRBJ2-3; 15 nucleotides agree with TRBD2. Trimming took 3 bases from V and 5 from J; bases not matched to a gene: 7. This CDR3 spans 17 amino acids. The V gene's germline CDR1 is SGHDT and CDR2 YYEEEE. CDR3 coding DNA: TGTGCCAGCAGCTCGGGACTAGCGGGAGGCAGGAGAGATACGCAGTATTTT. Translation gives CASSSGLAGGRRDTQYF. The full variable domain, with the rest looked up from reference TRBV5-6 and TRBJ2-3, is DAGVTQSPTHLIKTRGQQVTLRCSPKSGHDTVSWYQQALGQGPQFIFQYYEEEERQRGNFPDRFSGHQFPNYSSELNVNALLLGDSALYLCASSSGLAGGRRDTQYFGPGTRLTVL.

This chain connects TRBV13 to TRBJ2-2; unclear D gene. CDR1 is PRHDT and CDR2 is FYEKMQ in the germline V gene (reference sequence). V was pared by 5 bases and J by 8 bases, with 9 bases between. CDR3 length: 12 residues. This chain's CDR3 is CASSPSVGELFF. The CDR3 DNA sequence: TGTGCCAGCAGCCCCTCAGTTGGGGAGCTGTTTTTT.

The rearrangement uses TRBV2 and TRBJ1-2; no definite D call. Germline CDR1 and CDR2: SNHLY and FYNNEI. The length of the CDR3 is 10 residues. V was pared by 3 bases and J by 10 bases, with 6 bases between. CDR3 residues: CASSDLVYTF. The CDR3 DNA reads TGTGCCAGCAGTGATTTAGTCTACACCTTC.

The chain has TRBV19 and TRBJ2-6; possible D gene TRBD1, 6 bases. This CDR3 is built from 16 residues. Germline V gene data show CDR1 as LNHDA and CDR2 as SQIVND (reference sequence). Between the trimmed V and J ends, which lost 7 bases and 1 base, there was a span of 14 bases. The CDR3 reads CASTAQGISGANVLTF. The CDR3 DNA follows: TGTGCCAGTACGGCCCAGGGGATATCTGGGGCCAACGTCCTGACTTTC. The variable domain in full, with the rest retrieved from reference TRBV19 and TRBJ2-6, is DGGITQSPKYLFRKEGQNVTLSCEQNLNHDAMYWYRQDPGQGLRLIYYSQIVNDFQKGDIAEGYSVSREKKESFPLTVTSAQKNPTAFYLCASTAQGISGANVLTFGAGSRLTVL.

This sequence joins TRBV6-5 and TRBJ2-7, with D tentatively TRBD2 (6 bases). The ends were cut back, 6 bases at V and 2 bases at J, with 14 bases in the middle. Germline CDR1 is MNHEY and CDR2 is SVGAGI. The CDR3 sequence is 14 residues long. The CDR3 DNA sequence: TGTGCCAGCAGCCGACGCGGGGAGACCTACGAGCAGTACTTC. Its translation is CASSRRGETYEQYF.